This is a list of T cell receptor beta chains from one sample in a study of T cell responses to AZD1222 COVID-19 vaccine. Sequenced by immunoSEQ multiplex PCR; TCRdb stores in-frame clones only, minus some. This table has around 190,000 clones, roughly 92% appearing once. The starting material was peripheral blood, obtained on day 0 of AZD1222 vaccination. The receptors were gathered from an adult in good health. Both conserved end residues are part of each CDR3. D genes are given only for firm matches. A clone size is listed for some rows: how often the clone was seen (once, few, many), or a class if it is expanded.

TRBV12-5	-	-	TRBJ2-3	CASGLVGVTDTQYF	TGTGCTAGTGGTTTGGTCGGAGTTACAGATACGCAGTATTTT
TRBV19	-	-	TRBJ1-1	CASSAVLGTEAFF	TGTGCCAGTAGTGCGGTTCTCGGCACTGAAGCTTTCTTT
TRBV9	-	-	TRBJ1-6	CASSGGGSSYNSPLHF	TGTGCCAGCAGCGGAGGGGGGAGCTCCTATAATTCACCCCTCCACTTT
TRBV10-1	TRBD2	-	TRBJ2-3	CASSESSGGTDTQYF	TGCGCCAGCAGTGAGTCAAGCGGGGGAACAGATACGCAGTATTTT
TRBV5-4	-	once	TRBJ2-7	CASSDGTRYEQYF	TGTGCCAGCAGCGACGGGACACGCTACGAGCAGTACTTC
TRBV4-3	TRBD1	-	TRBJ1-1	CASSQDRGQVNTEAFF	TGCGCCAGCAGCCAAGATCGTGGACAGGTAAACACTGAAGCTTTCTTT
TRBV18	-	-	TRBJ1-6	CASSPPDGSPLHF	TGTGCCAGCTCACCACCGGACGGATCACCCCTCCACTTT
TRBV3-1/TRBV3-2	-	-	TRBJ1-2	CASSQNRKGPSGYTF	TGTGCCAGCAGCCAAAACCGGAAGGGACCGTCTGGCTACACCTTC
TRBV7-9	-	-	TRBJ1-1	CASSLSAVRNTEAFF	TGTGCCAGCAGCTTATCTGCTGTTCGGAACACTGAAGCTTTCTTT
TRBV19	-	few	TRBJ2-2	CASSPRRGKYGELFF	TGTGCCAGTAGCCCGAGAAGAGGGAAGTACGGGGAGCTGTTTTTT
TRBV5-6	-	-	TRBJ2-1	CASSLWGEQFF	TGTGCCAGCAGCTTGTGGGGTGAGCAGTTCTTC